The rows below give T cell receptor beta chains drawn from one sample of a study of blood T cell repertoires in COVID-19. The protocol was immunoSEQ multiplex PCR, while the TCRdb copy is restricted to in-frame clones and leaves out a portion. The sample comprises 90,000 to 150,000 clones, around three quarters of which are singletons, and approximately 3.9% rests with the top ten. Sequences were obtained from peripheral blood. The receptors here all came from a woman aged 80 or older with acute or convalescent COVID-19. Each CDR3 is given with its conserved first and last residue. A D gene is named only where the DNA matches it firmly. The size of a clone is reported for some rows only, either as once, few or many, or as a class for expanded clones.

CASSYNRGETQYF	TGTGCCAGCAGTTACAACAGGGGAGAGACCCAGTACTTC	TRBV6-2/TRBV6-3	TRBJ2-5	.	TRBD1
CASSLETSGLYEQYF	TGCGCCAGCAGCTTGGAGACTAGCGGATTATACGAGCAGTACTTC	TRBV5-1	TRBJ2-7	.	TRBD2
CASSLMGGRTEAFF	TGCGCCAGCAGCTTGATGGGGGGGAGGACTGAAGCTTTCTTT	TRBV5-1	TRBJ1-1	.	.
CASSLDSSNQPQHF	TGTGCCAGCAGCTTAGACAGCAGCAATCAGCCCCAGCATTTT	TRBV7-2	TRBJ1-5	.	.
CASSFTGGVYNEQFF	TGTGCCAGCAGCTTTACAGGGGGCGTCTACAATGAGCAGTTCTTC	TRBV7-2	TRBJ2-1	.	TRBD1
CASSIQANTEAFF	TGTGCCAGTAGTATACAGGCGAACACTGAAGCTTTCTTT	TRBV19	TRBJ1-1	few	.
CASSARQLNTEAFF	TGTGCCAGCAGCGCTCGACAGCTGAACACTGAAGCTTTCTTT	TRBV7-9	TRBJ1-1	.	.
CASSQSTGADTQYF	TGCGCCAGCAGCCAATCCACGGGGGCAGATACGCAGTATTTT	TRBV4-1	TRBJ2-3	.	.
CASSSPRSYEQYF	TGTGCCAGCAGCTCTCCCCGGTCCTACGAGCAGTACTTC	TRBV5-6	TRBJ2-7	.	.
CATESRTAGENEKLFF	TGTGCCACTGAGTCTCGGACAGCAGGTGAAAATGAAAAACTGTTTTTT	TRBV19	TRBJ1-4	few	.
CASRARGTQETQYF	TGTGCCAGCAGGGCGAGGGGGACCCAAGAGACCCAGTACTTC	TRBV3-1/TRBV3-2	TRBJ2-5	.	.
CASSLQGTRGYTF	TGTGCCAGCAGCTTACAGGGGACGCGTGGCTACACCTTC	TRBV7-2	TRBJ1-2	.	.
CASSEDGQLYGYTF	TGTGCCAGCAGTGAAGATGGACAGCTCTATGGCTACACCTTC	TRBV2	TRBJ1-2	.	.
CSVDAGNNEKLFF	TGCAGCGTTGATGCGGGGAATAATGAAAAACTGTTTTTT	TRBV29-1	TRBJ1-4	.	.
CASSLVNSNQPQHF	TGTGCCAGCAGTTTAGTCAATAGCAATCAGCCCCAGCATTTT	TRBV28	TRBJ1-5	.	.
CASSLARGGFTDTQYF	TGTGCCAGCAGCTTAGCGCGAGGGGGCTTCACAGATACGCAGTATTTT	TRBV7-8	TRBJ2-3	.	TRBD1
CASSSGVSRETQYF	TGTGCCAGCAGCTCAGGGGTGTCTCGAGAGACCCAGTACTTC	TRBV7-2	TRBJ2-5	.	.
CANGISSYNSPLHF	TGTGCAAACGGGATTAGCTCCTATAATTCACCCCTCCACTTT	TRBV30	TRBJ1-6	.	.
CASSQDGTGRDGYTF	TGTGCCAGCAGCCAAGATGGGACAGGAAGGGATGGCTACACCTTC	TRBV3-1/TRBV3-2	TRBJ1-2	.	TRBD1
CASSAGGGYEQYF	TGTGCCAGCAGCGCTGGGGGGGGATACGAGCAGTACTTC	TRBV11-3	TRBJ2-7	.	TRBD2
CASSRASSYNSPLHF	TGCGCCAGCAGCCGGGCCAGCTCCTATAATTCACCCCTCCACTTT	TRBV4-1	TRBJ1-6	.	.
CASSVDRVGNQPQHF	TGTGCCAGCAGTGTAGACAGGGTCGGCAATCAGCCCCAGCATTTT	TRBV2	TRBJ1-5	.	TRBD1
CASSQDRDRFGYTF	TGCGCCAGCAGCCAAGATCGGGACAGGTTTGGCTACACCTTC	TRBV4-3	TRBJ1-2	.	TRBD1
CASIHPRSGDYGYTF	TGTGCCAGTATTCACCCACGCTCCGGGGACTATGGCTACACCTTC	TRBV19	TRBJ1-2	.	.
CASGPTSGVLGGGELFF	TGTGCCAGCGGACCGACTAGCGGGGTCCTCGGGGGCGGGGAGCTGTTTTTT	TRBV2	TRBJ2-2	.	TRBD2